The rows below give T cell receptor beta chains drawn from one sample of a study of cytomegalovirus exposure and HLA in healthy donors. This table comes from immunoSEQ multiplex PCR, and its TCRdb copy is limited to in-frame clones, with some not included. The table lists about 130,000 clones, 81% of them singletons, with 3.5% to 4.5% in the top ten. The sequencing input was PBMCs. The receptors come from a man aged 18 to 35 in good health and CMV-seropositive. Each CDR3 is given with its conserved first and last residue. The D gene is left open where the match is weak. Size is stated for part of the rows, as once, few or many counts, or as a class when the clone is expanded.

V	size	D	J	DNA	CDR3
TRBV7-2	.	TRBD1	TRBJ2-7	TGTGCCAGCAGCTATGACAGGGGGCTCCACGAGCAGTACTTC	CASSYDRGLHEQYF
TRBV2	.	TRBD2	TRBJ2-5	TGTGCCAGCAGCGCTACTAGCGGGGGGTCGAAGACCCAGTACTTC	CASSATSGGSKTQYF
TRBV7-2	once	TRBD1	TRBJ1-6	TGTGCCAGCAGCTCAAAGGACAGGGCCTATAATTCACCCCTCCACTTT	CASSSKDRAYNSPLHF
TRBV4-1	.	.	TRBJ2-5	TGCGCCAGCAGCCAAAACTACCCCACGTACTTC	CASSQNYPTYF
TRBV5-6	.	TRBD2	TRBJ2-5	TGTGCCAGCACCACCCGTCGGCTAGCGGGGGGAGAGACCCAGTACTTC	CASTTRRLAGGETQYF
TRBV30	.	.	TRBJ2-1	TGTGCCTGGGGGACTTCGAATGAGCAGTTCTTC	CAWGTSNEQFF
TRBV15	few	.	TRBJ1-6	TGTGCCACCAGCAGAGGTGGTTCCCCGGGTTCACCCCTCCACTTT	CATSRGGSPGSPLHF
TRBV5-1	.	.	TRBJ2-6	TGCGCCAGCAGCGTGACAGGCGAGGGGGCCAACGTCCTGACTTTC	CASSVTGEGANVLTF